Sequencing of this T cell receptor beta chain was carried out in a study of blood T cell repertoires in COVID-19 (dated by TCRdb to the early 2020s). General notes on the study: Samples from collaborators originated in the United States, Italy and Spain and spanned both the acute and convalescent phases of COVID-19. The prospective study material was composed of cDNA or gDNA derived from T cells, B-cell-depleted T cells, or PBMCs. The repertoires were released in a freely available public database intended as a resource for research on the immune response to SARS-CoV-2. The dataset comprised deeply sampled blood TCRbeta repertoires from subjects exposed to, actively infected with, or recovered from COVID-19. Samples came from the ongoing ImmuneRACE study (first 160 participants) plus 1,254 subjects from 6 global collaborators. Nearly every sample came with metadata listing a de-identified subject ID, COVID-19 status, age in years and sex. Where HLA class I and class II types were available, the types were taken from metadata supplied by the sample provider, not from assay-based typing.

One collaborating source in Seattle enrolled patients while the patients were actively infected and followed the patients over time throughout the course of disease. Each collaborating institution followed its own protocols to collect whole blood in K2EDTA tubes. For TCRbeta analysis, collaborators shipped samples in one of three forms: frozen whole blood, isolated PBMCs, or DNA extracted from either of those sample types. Paper-wide results and their limitations: The amount of clinical and demographic metadata varied by source and participant and was provided uncurated.

Details on this clone: Its antigen is not yet known. The sample holds no much larger clone one base away, and base qualities are not on file.

As encoded in the germline V gene, CDR1 is SNHLY while CDR2 is FYNNEI. The CDR3 numbers 15 residues from cysteine through phenylalanine. The CDR3 DNA has 45 bases and is translated from base 1. After removal of 6 bases from V and 1 base from J, the junction retains 6 bases not matched to a gene. TCRbeta CDR3 regions were amplified from genomic DNA using the immunoSEQ Assay, a bias-controlled multiplex PCR. As for the original processing: The number of nucleated cells in each sample was estimated by amplification of reference gene primers within the assay. To quantify the absolute abundance of each unique TCRbeta CDR3 rearrangement, sequence reads were collapsed and filtered. Productive Simpson clonality was computed per sample as the square root of Simpson's diversity index over productive rearrangements. TCRdb retrieved this table from immuneACCESS and kept in-frame rearrangements only. Not all clones are present; in checked studies, unresolved V genes account for under half, and no reason is known for the remainder. V, J and clone size reflect that table, while D and trimming were determined from the DNA. In all, the sample holds some 110,000 clones, and around 83% of those were seen once. About 3.3% of the sample goes to the ten largest clones.

Sequencing was performed on peripheral blood. Here the chain combines TRBV2 and TRBJ1-2, with TRBD1 identical over 9 junction bases. The receptor was derived from an elderly woman with COVID-19, enrolled during active disease. The CDR3 region: CASSLTGGHNYGYTF. The DNA sequence reads TGTGCCAGCAGCCTCACAGGGGGCCATAACTATGGCTACACCTTC.